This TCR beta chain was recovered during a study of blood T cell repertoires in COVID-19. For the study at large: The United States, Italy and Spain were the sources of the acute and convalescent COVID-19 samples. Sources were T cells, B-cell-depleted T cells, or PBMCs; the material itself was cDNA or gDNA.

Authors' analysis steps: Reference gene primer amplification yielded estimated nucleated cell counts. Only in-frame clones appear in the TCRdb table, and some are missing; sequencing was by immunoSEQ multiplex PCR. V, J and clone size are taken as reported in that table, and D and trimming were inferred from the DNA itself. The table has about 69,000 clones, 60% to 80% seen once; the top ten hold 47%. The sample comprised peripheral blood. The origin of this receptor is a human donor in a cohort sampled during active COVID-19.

The CDR3 protein is CASSVGGQGHEQYF. The CDR3 bases are TGTGCCAGCAGCGTGGGGGGACAGGGTCACGAGCAGTACTTC. The chain couples TRBV11-3 to TRBJ2-7; TRBD1 agrees at 9 bases. CDR3 size: 14 residues. The V gene end was trimmed by 5 bases and the J gene end by 5 bases; junction bases not matched to a gene: 7. Germline V gene data show CDR1 as SGHNT and CDR2 as YENEEA. The entire variable domain, with the rest obtained from reference TRBV11-3 and TRBJ2-7, is as follows: EAGVVQSPRYKIIEKKQPVAFWCNPISGHNTLYWYLQNLGQGPELLIRYENEEAVDDSQLPKDRFSAERLKGVDSTLKIQPAELGDSAVYLCASSVGGQGHEQYFGPGTRLTVT.